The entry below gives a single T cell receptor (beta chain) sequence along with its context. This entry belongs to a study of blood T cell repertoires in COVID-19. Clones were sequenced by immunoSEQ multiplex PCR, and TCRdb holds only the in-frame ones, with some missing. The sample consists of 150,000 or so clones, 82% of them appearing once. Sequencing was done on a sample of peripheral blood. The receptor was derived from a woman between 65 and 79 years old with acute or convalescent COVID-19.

CDR3 DNA: TGTGCCTGGAGGCAGAAACGGGGCGGGGAGCTGTTTTTT. Its translation is CAWRQKRGGELFF. The V gene is TRBV30, the J gene TRBJ2-2; TRBD2 is a possible D gene (5 bases). The CDR3 covers 13 residues. Germline assignment: CDR1 GTSNPN and CDR2 SVGIG (reference sequence). V was shortened by 3 bases and J by 7 bases, with 12 bases between the two germline ends.